This T cell receptor (beta chain) is drawn from a study of PD-L1 blockade in urothelial cancer. Study summary: Males with bladder-origin urothelial cancer made up twenty-five of 29 patients.

Individual patients had between 1 and 8 samples, taken pretreatment and on-treatment. This clone was seen a few times. What it recognizes is unknown. Findings and limits, study-wide: Sub-median blood TCR clonality before treatment predicted longer survival.

V shed 7 bases and J shed 9 bases, with 13 bases lying between them. The germline V gene has CDR1 MDHEN and CDR2 SYDVKM. This CDR3 contains 11 residues. Every PCR got spiked synthetic TCR analog templates. Using immunoSEQ multiplex PCR, the repertoire was profiled, and TCRdb retains in-frame clones only, with some absent. The sample comprises 37,000 or so clones, over 65% of which are singletons, and roughly 18% rests with the top ten. The chain carries TRBV28 and TRBJ2-7; tentatively, D is TRBD1 (5 bases). This TCR was sampled from a man between 60 and 70 years old with urothelial cancer. The starting material was PBMCs, obtained around atezolizumab (anti-PD-L1) treatment. CDR3 nucleotides: TGTGCCAGCACCCACGGCAGGGCGCAGTACTTC. It specifies CASTHGRAQYF. The entire variable domain, with the rest obtained from reference TRBV28 and TRBJ2-7, is as follows: DVKVTQSSRYLVKRTGEKVFLECVQDMDHENMFWYRQDPGLGLRLIYFSYDVKMKEKGDIPEGYSVSREKKERFSLILESASTNQTSMYLCASTHGRAQYFGPGTRLTVT.